These 18 T cell receptor beta chains were all obtained from the same sample, sequenced in a study of blood T cell repertoires in COVID-19. The data were produced by immunoSEQ multiplex PCR, yet TCRdb's version contains in-frame clones alone and is incomplete. The table shows roughly 200,000 clones, with roughly four fifths occurring only once. The sequenced sample was PBMCs or T cells enriched from blood (not recorded which). The source of these receptors is a man aged 40-55 years who had recovered from COVID-19.

This rearrangement joins TRBV2 to TRBJ1-4, with a weak D call TRBD1 (6 bases). The germline V gene encodes CDR1 SNHLY and CDR2 FYNNEI. V gave up 7 bases and J gave up 6 bases, with 15 bases separating them. This CDR3 has 14 residues. CDR3 in amino acids: CASTVQGGDEKLFF. In nucleotides, the CDR3 is TGTGCCAGCACCGTACAGGGTGGAGATGAAAAACTGTTTTTT.

This chain links TRBV30 with TRBJ2-3, with 8 bases aligning to TRBD2. The length of the CDR3 is 16 residues. Unmatched junction bases numbered 14, after V lost 0 bases and J lost 9 bases. Germline V gives CDR1 GTSNPN, CDR2 SVGIG (reference sequence). CDR3 residues: CAWSVWSGSRWQTQYF. CDR3 sequence (DNA): TGTGCCTGGAGTGTTTGGAGCGGGAGTCGCTGGCAGACGCAGTATTTT.

The rearrangement uses TRBV29-1 and TRBJ2-1; D gene ambiguous. The V gene lost 8 bases and the J gene lost 7 bases, with 18 bases spanning the gap. The CDR3 totals 13 residues. From germline, CDR1 is SQVTM and CDR2 ANQGSEA. CDR3 loop: CSLTGQMVNEQFF. The CDR3 DNA is TGCAGCCTGACGGGTCAAATGGTGAATGAGCAGTTCTTC.

The chain is built from TRBV6-5 and TRBJ1-1; no clear D gene. V dropped 6 bases and J dropped 5 bases, with 16 bases sitting between them. CDR1 and CDR2 (germline): MNHEY, SVGAGI. The CDR3 extends over 14 amino acids. CDR3 bases: TGTGCCAGCAGATCCCCCGTCCTGGAGACTGAAGCTTTCTTT. Its translation is CASRSPVLETEAFF.

The CDR3 reads CASSPRDRGVSGRGETQYF. The CDR3 coding sequence is TGTGCCAGCAGCCCCAGGGACAGGGGTGTTAGCGGGAGGGGAGAGACCCAGTACTTC. The chain joins TRBV3-1 (or the pseudogene TRBV3-2) to TRBJ2-5, with a weak D call TRBD2 (11 bases). The germline CDR1 and CDR2 sequences are LGHDT and YNNKEL (reference sequence). V was shortened by 4 bases and J by 4 bases, with 28 bases between the two germline ends. The CDR3 totals 19 residues.

The V and J genes are TRBV7-8 and TRBJ2-7; D might be TRBD1 (6 bases). V lost 5 bases and J 0 bases, leaving 11 bases between the germline ends. The CDR3 extends over 14 amino acids. Germline loops: CDR1 SGHVS, CDR2 FQNEAQ. The CDR3 here is CASSTDRNSYEQYF. The DNA for the CDR3 is TGTGCCAGCAGCACTGACAGGAACTCCTACGAGCAGTACTTC.

This rearrangement joins TRBV6-1 to TRBJ2-7; TRBD1 agrees at 8 bases. J lost 7 bases, V lost 1 base, and 3 bases had no gene match. The germline V gene encodes CDR1 MNHNS and CDR2 SASEGT. There are 13 residues in the CDR3. The DNA of the CDR3 is TGTGCCAGCAGTGAAGGGACAGGGTGGGAGCAGTACTTC. This codes for CASSEGTGWEQYF.

The chain employs TRBV12-3 or TRBV12-4 and TRBJ2-2; D gene unclear. There are 11 residues in the CDR3. The V and J ends lost 11 bases and 7 bases respectively, with 11 bases between them. The CDR3 sequence is CAYPRGGELFF. CDR3 nucleotides: TGTGCCTACCCCCGCGGCGGGGAGCTGTTTTTT.

The chain joins TRBV20-1 to TRBJ1-1; D remains unclear. CDR3 size: 11 residues. The V gene's germline CDR1 is DFQATT and CDR2 SNEGSKA (reference sequence). CDR3 protein: CRGQEGTEAFF. CDR3 DNA: TGCAGAGGCCAGGAGGGCACTGAAGCTTTCTTT.

In its sample, this clone was seen a few times. This sequence joins TRBV2 and TRBJ1-4, with TRBD1 identical over 7 bases. Trimming cost V 10 bases and J 6 bases; bases outside gene matches: 8. This CDR3 spans 13 amino acids. Germline V lookup: CDR1 SNHLY, CDR2 FYNNEI. Written as DNA, the CDR3 is TGTGCCATCCGAGACAGGGCTCATGAAAAACTGTTTTTT. Translated: CAIRDRAHEKLFF. Variable domain in full (rest from reference TRBV2 and TRBJ1-4): EPEVTQTPSHQVTQMGQEVILRCVPISNHLYFYWYRQILGQKVEFLVSFYNNEISEKSEIFDDQFSVERPDGSNFTLKIRSTKLEDSAMYFCAIRDRAHEKLFFGSGTQLSVL.

V gene TRBV7-3 combines with J gene TRBJ1-6; no definite D call. The CDR3 length is 14 residues. Germline CDR1 is SGHTA and CDR2 is FQGTGA. Trimming stripped 4 bases from V and 8 bases from J, with 12 bases between. CDR3 in amino acids: CASSSPGPDSPLHF. CDR3 coding DNA: TGTGCCAGCAGCTCCCCGGGTCCCGATTCACCCCTCCACTTT.

This clone was seen a few times. The chain employs TRBV7-6 and TRBJ2-5, with D unclear. Trimming removed 5 bases at V and 5 bases at J, with 12 bases between. Germline lookup yields CDR1 SGHVS and CDR2 FNYEAQ. The CDR3 has 13 amino acids. The CDR3 loop is CASSPRDVETQYF. CDR3 sequence (DNA): TGTGCCAGCAGCCCCCGCGATGTGGAGACCCAGTACTTC.

The V call is TRBV7-2, the J call TRBJ2-2, with TRBD1 as a possible D gene (6 bases). The germline V gene encodes CDR1 SGHTA and CDR2 FQGNSA. CDR3 length: 14 amino acids. V was cut by 3 bases and J by 7 bases, with 12 bases left in between. CDR3 protein: CASSFSQGNGELFF. The CDR3 nucleotides read TGTGCCAGCAGCTTTAGTCAGGGGAACGGGGAGCTGTTTTTT.

The chain carries TRBV6-5 and TRBJ1-3; TRBD1 might be the D (6 bases). CDR3 length: 16 residues. Trimming removed 0 bases from V and 4 bases from J, with 13 bases in between. The germline CDR1 and CDR2 sequences are MNHEY and SVGAGI. Here the CDR3 reads CASSYSATGLGNTIYF. The CDR3 DNA sequence: TGTGCCAGCAGTTACTCGGCAACAGGGTTAGGAAACACCATATATTTT.

This chain links TRBV7-3 with TRBJ2-5, with 9 bases matching TRBD1. Germline CDR1 SGHTA, CDR2 FQGTGA. V dropped 1 base and J dropped 4; count of bases not matched to a gene: 4. The CDR3 is made up of 15 amino acids. The CDR3 bases are TGTGCCAGCAGCTTAATCACAGGGGGCCCAGAGACCCAGTACTTC. Translated: CASSLITGGPETQYF.

The chain combines TRBV6-2 or TRBV6-3 with TRBJ2-1; 9 bases fit TRBD1. CDR1 is MNHEY and CDR2 is SVGEGT in the germline V gene. The CDR3 has 14 residues. The V and J ends lost 4 bases and 6 bases, in that order; junction bases with no gene match: 4. CDR3 amino acids: CASSSGQGLNEQFF. The CDR3 DNA is TGTGCCAGCAGTTCCGGACAGGGGCTCAATGAGCAGTTCTTC.

The rearrangement links TRBV7-2 to TRBJ1-2; no clear D gene. This CDR3 is 14 amino acids long. The germline V gene has CDR1 SGHTA and CDR2 FQGNSA. V lost 1 base and J lost 8, with 14 bases in between. This chain's CDR3 is CASSLVGRRNGYTF. CDR3 coding DNA: TGTGCCAGCAGCTTAGTTGGCAGGAGGAACGGCTACACCTTC.

This chain uses TRBV6-4 with TRBJ2-2; 8 bases map to TRBD2. CDR1 MRHNA and CDR2 SNTAGT come from the germline V gene. V was clipped by 2 bases and J by 9 bases; unmatched bases: 11. The CDR3 spans 16 residues. CDR3 DNA: TGTGCCAGCAGTGACGCCCCCGGCGGGGGGAGGCGGGAGCTGTTTTTT. Protein sequence: CASSDAPGGGRRELFF.